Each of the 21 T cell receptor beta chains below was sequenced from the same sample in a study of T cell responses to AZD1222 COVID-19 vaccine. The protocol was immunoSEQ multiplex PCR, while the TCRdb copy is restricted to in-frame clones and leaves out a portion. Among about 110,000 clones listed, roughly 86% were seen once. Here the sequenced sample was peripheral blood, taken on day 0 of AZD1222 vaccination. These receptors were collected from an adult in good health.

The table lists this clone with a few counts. CDR3 sequence reads: CASSLIGGTGPYEQYF. The CDR3 DNA is TGTGCCAGCAGCCTCATAGGGGGGACAGGGCCCTACGAGCAGTACTTC. The chain has TRBV14 and TRBJ2-7, with 9 bases fitting TRBD1. This CDR3 is built from 16 residues. Trimming cost V 4 bases and J 2 bases; bases outside gene matches: 9. Germline V CDR1 and CDR2: SGHDN, FVKESK. The entire variable domain, with the rest obtained from reference TRBV14 and TRBJ2-7, is as follows: EAGVTQFPSHSVIEKGQTVTLRCDPISGHDNLYWYRRVMGKEIKFLLHFVKESKQDESGMPNNRFLAERTGGTYSTLKVQPAELEDSGVYFCASSLIGGTGPYEQYFGPGTRLTVT.

CDR3 loop: CASTRGKVGTEAFF. CDR3 nucleotides: TGTGCCAGCACCAGGGGGAAAGTCGGTACTGAAGCTTTCTTT. J is TRBJ1-1 and V is TRBV6-5, with 7 positions matching TRBD1. V lost 7 bases and J lost 5; bases outside the gene matches: 10. Germline V lookup: CDR1 MNHEY, CDR2 SVGAGI. The CDR3 spans 14 residues.

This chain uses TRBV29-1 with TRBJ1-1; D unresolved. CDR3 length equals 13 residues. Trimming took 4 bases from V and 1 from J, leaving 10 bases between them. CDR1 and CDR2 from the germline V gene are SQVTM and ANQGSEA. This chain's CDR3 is CSVAGRGNTEAFF. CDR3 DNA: TGCAGCGTTGCAGGACGGGGGAACACTGAAGCTTTCTTT.

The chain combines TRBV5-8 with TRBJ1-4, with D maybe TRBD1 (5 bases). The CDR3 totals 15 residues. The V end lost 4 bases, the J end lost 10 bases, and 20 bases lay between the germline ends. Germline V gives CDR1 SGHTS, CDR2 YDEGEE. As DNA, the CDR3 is TGTGCCAGCAGCGTTGGGACCACCGGGTCGGGAAAACTGTTTTTT. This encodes CASSVGTTGSGKLFF.

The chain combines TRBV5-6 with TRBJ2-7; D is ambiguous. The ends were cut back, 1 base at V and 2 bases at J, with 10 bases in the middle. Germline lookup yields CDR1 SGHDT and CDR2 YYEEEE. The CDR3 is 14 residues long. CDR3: CASSLRPSAYEQYF. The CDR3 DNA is TGTGCCAGCAGCTTGAGGCCCAGTGCCTACGAGCAGTACTTC.

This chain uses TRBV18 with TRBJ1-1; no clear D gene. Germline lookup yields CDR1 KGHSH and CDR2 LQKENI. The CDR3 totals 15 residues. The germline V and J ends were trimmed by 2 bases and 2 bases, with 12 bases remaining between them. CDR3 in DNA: TGTGCCAGCTCACCATGGGGTCCAGAAAACACTGAAGCTTTCTTT. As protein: CASSPWGPENTEAFF.

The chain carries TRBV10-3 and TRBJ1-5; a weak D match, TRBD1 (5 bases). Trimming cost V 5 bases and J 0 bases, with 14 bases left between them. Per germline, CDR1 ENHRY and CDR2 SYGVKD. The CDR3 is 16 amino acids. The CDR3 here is CAISRGSAYSNQPQHF. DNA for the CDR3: TGTGCCATCAGTCGGGGGTCAGCATATAGCAATCAGCCCCAGCATTTT.

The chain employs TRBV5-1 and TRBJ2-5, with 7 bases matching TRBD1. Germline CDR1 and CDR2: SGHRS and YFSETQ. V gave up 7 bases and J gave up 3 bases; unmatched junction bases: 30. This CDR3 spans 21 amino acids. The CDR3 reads CASLNCDLGLLQGTREETQYF. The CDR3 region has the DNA TGCGCCAGCCTAAATTGTGACCTCGGATTACTACAGGGGACCAGGGAAGAGACCCAGTACTTC.

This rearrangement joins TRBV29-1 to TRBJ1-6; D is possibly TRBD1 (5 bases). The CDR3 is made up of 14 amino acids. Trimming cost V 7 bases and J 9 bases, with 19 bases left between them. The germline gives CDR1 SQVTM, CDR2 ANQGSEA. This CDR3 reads CSAAKDTSGSPLHF. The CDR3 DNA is TGCAGCGCCGCAAAGGACACTTCGGGTTCACCCCTCCACTTT.

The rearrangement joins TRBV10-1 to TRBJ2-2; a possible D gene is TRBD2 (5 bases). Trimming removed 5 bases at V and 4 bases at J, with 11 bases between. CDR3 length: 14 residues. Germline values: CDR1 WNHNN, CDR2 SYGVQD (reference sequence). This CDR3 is CASSKGGSTGELFF. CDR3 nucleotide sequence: TGCGCCAGCAGTAAAGGCGGGTCCACCGGGGAGCTGTTTTTT.

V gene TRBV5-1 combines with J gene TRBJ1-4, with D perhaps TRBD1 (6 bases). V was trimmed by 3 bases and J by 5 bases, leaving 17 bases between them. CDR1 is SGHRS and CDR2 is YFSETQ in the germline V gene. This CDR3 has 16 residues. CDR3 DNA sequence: TGCGCCAGCAGCTATGGATCTAGGGGGGACAATGAAAAACTGTTTTTT. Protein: CASSYGSRGDNEKLFF.

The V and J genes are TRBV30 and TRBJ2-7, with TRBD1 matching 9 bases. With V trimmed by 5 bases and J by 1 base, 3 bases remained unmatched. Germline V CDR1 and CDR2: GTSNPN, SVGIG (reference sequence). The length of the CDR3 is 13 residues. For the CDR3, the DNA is TGTGCCTGGGGGACAGGGAAGTCCTACGAGCAGTACTTC. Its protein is CAWGTGKSYEQYF.

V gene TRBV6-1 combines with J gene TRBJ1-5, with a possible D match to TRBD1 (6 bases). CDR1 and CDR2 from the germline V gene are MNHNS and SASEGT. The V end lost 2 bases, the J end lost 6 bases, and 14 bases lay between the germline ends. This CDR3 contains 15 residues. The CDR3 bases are TGTGCCAGCAGTGAAATTTCAGGGGAGGGTCAGCCCCAGCATTTT. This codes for CASSEISGEGQPQHF.

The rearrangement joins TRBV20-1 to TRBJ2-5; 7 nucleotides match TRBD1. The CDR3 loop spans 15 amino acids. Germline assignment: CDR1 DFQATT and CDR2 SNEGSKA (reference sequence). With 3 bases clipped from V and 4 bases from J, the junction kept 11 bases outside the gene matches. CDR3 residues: CSASMVATGRETQYF. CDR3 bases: TGCAGTGCTAGTATGGTCGCGACAGGGAGAGAGACCCAGTACTTC.

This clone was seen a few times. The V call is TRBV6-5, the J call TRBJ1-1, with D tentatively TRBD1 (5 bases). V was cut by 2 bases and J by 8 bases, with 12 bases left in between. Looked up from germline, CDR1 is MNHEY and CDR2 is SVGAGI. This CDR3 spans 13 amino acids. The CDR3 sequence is CASSYGDGREAFF. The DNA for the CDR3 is TGTGCCAGCAGTTACGGGGACGGTCGGGAAGCTTTCTTT.

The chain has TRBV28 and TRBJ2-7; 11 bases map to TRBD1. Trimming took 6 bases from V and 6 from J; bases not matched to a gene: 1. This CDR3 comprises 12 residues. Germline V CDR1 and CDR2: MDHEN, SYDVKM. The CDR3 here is CASRDRGREQYF. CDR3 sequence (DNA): TGTGCCAGCAGGGACAGGGGGCGCGAGCAGTACTTC.

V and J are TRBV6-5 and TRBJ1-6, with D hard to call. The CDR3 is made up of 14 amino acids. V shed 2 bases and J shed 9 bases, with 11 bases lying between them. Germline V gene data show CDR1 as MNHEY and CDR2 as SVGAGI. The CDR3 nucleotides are TGTGCCAGCAGTTACGGGGAAGGGATTTCACCCCTCCACTTT. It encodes CASSYGEGISPLHF.

The CDR3 bases are TGTGCCAGTAGTCTGGGACTTCTCTTTGGCACAGATACGCAGTATTTT. Translated: CASSLGLLFGTDTQYF. The chain employs TRBV19 and TRBJ2-3; TRBD2 is a possible D gene (6 bases). The CDR3 consists of 16 residues. Germline V gene sequence: CDR1 LNHDA, CDR2 SQIVND (reference sequence). Trimming left V 5 bases short and J 1 base short, with 16 bases between.

CDR3 protein: CAYQPGGPTDTQYF. The CDR3 nucleotides are TGTGCCTATCAGCCAGGGGGGCCCACAGATACGCAGTATTTT. The rearrangement joins TRBV30 to TRBJ2-3; D is perhaps TRBD1 (7 bases). Germline V gives CDR1 GTSNPN, CDR2 SVGIG (reference sequence). This CDR3 spans 14 amino acids. V was clipped by 7 bases and J by 2 bases, with 16 bases between them.

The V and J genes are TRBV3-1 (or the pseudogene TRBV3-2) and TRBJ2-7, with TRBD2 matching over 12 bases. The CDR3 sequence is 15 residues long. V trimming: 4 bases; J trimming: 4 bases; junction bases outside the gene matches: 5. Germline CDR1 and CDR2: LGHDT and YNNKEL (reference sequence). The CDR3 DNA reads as TGTGCCAGCAGCCCTGGACTAGCGGGGCTGTACGAGCAGTACTTC. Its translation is CASSPGLAGLYEQYF.

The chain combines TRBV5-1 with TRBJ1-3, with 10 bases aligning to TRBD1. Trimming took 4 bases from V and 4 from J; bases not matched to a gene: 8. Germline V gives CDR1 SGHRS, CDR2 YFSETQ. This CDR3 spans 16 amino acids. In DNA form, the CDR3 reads TGCGCCAGCAGCCCGAGACAGGGGGCAACAGGAAACACCATATATTTT. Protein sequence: CASSPRQGATGNTIYF.